A selection of T cell receptor beta chains follows, all from one sample in a study of cytomegalovirus exposure and HLA in healthy donors. Sequencing was performed with immunoSEQ multiplex PCR; in TCRdb, only in-frame clones are kept and a portion is missing. The data hold some 140,000 clones, with roughly 72% observed a single time. The sequenced material came from PBMCs. The receptors here all came from a man between 25 and 39 years old in good health and CMV-seronegative. CDR3s include the opening cysteine and the closing phenylalanine or tryptophan. A D gene is named only where the DNA matches it firmly. The listing skips clone size in some rows; elsewhere it reads once, few, many or a size class.

TRBJ2-5,TRBD2,NA,TRBV5-4,TGTGCCAGCAGCTATGGACTAGCGGGGGGCCAGGGTGGCGAGACCCAGTACTTC,CASSYGLAGGQGGETQYF
TRBJ2-5,TRBD1,NA,TRBV5-1,TGCGCCAGCAGGGAGGGGGACAGGGGATTCCAAGAGACCCAGTACTTC,CASREGDRGFQETQYF
TRBJ2-5,NA,NA,TRBV5-1,TGCGCCAGCTCCGAAGGGGGAGGGAGAGAGACCCAGTACTTC,CASSEGGGRETQYF
TRBJ2-5,TRBD2,NA,TRBV20-1,TGCAGTGCCTGGGGGGGGGAGACCCAGTACTTC,CSAWGGETQYF
TRBJ1-3,TRBD1,NA,TRBV19,TGTGCCAGTGGATCGGGACAGGGAAACACCATATATTTT,CASGSGQGNTIYF
TRBJ1-5,TRBD1,NA,TRBV5-6,TGTGCCAGCAGCTGGTGGGACAGGGGAGGTGTCGGCAATCAGCCCCAGAATTTT,CASSWWDRGGVGNQPQNF
TRBJ2-5,NA,NA,TRBV9,TGTGCCAGCAGCGGACCCATGCCGGGGGGCCCGGCAGAGACCCAGTACTTC,CASSGPMPGGPAETQYF
TRBJ2-3,TRBD1,NA,TRBV29-1,TGCAGCGCAGGGACAGAAGCTTCGTGGTCTCAGTATTTT,CSAGTEASWSQYF
TRBJ2-5,NA,NA,TRBV29-1,TGCAGCGTTGTATATCGGGGCCAAGAGACCCAGTACTTC,CSVVYRGQETQYF
TRBJ1-1,NA,NA,TRBV5-1,TGCGCCAGCAGTCTCGGGGTAGGCACTGAAGCTTTCTTT,CASSLGVGTEAFF
TRBJ2-2,NA,NA,TRBV5-1,TGCGCCAGCAGCTTGGGTACTAACACCGGGGAGCTGTTTTTT,CASSLGTNTGELFF
TRBJ1-5,NA,NA,TRBV28,TGTGCCAGCAAGACAGGTAATCAGCCCCAGCATTTT,CASKTGNQPQHF
TRBJ2-2,TRBD1,NA,TRBV5-6,TGTGCCAGCAGCCAAGGGACAGTCGCCGGGGAGCTGTTTTTT,CASSQGTVAGELFF
TRBJ2-7,TRBD1,NA,TRBV19,TGTGCCAGTAGAAAACAGGGGGACTCCTACGAGCAGTACTTC,CASRKQGDSYEQYF
TRBJ2-3,NA,NA,TRBV10-3,TGTGCCACGGGACTCTCCCGTGGTGATACGCAGTATTTT,CATGLSRGDTQYF
TRBJ2-7,NA,few,TRBV6-1,TGTGCCAGCAGTCATACAGGGAGCGAGCAGTACTTC,CASSHTGSEQYF
TRBJ2-3,TRBD2,few,TRBV5-6,TGTGCCAGCACTCTGACCCTATCTGGCGGGGGGGCAGATACGCAGTATTTT,CASTLTLSGGGADTQYF
TRBJ2-7,NA,once,TRBV7-8,TGTGCCAGCAGCAACCAGAACCTTGAGCAGTACTTC,CASSNQNLEQYF
TRBJ2-1,NA,NA,TRBV19,TGTGCCAGTAGTAATCGGGGGGCCCTCGACAATGAGCAGTTCTTC,CASSNRGALDNEQFF
TRBJ2-7,NA,NA,TRBV6-1,TGTGCCAGCAGTACTTACGAGCAGTACTTC,CASSTYEQYF
TRBJ2-7,NA,NA,TRBV29-1,TGCAGCGTTGAAGTGTTGGCGGGCAGCGAGCAGTACTTC,CSVEVLAGSEQYF
TRBJ1-2,TRBD1,few,TRBV5-1,TGCGCCAGCAGCTCGGGACAGGGCAATAACTATGGCTACACCTTC,CASSSGQGNNYGYTF
TRBJ2-4,TRBD1,NA,TRBV19,TGTGCCAGTAGTCTCCAGGGGGCGGGGAACATTCAGTACTTC,CASSLQGAGNIQYF
TRBJ2-3,TRBD2,NA,TRBV5-1,TGCGCCAGCAGCTTGGGGGAGGGAGATACGCAGTATTTT,CASSLGEGDTQYF
TRBJ2-7,TRBD2,once,TRBV9,TGTGCCAGCAGCGAGGGAGCGGGGCCCTCCTACGAGCAGTACTTC,CASSEGAGPSYEQYF
TRBJ2-5,TRBD2,NA,TRBV7-6,TGTGCCAGCAGCTTACGGGGAGGGTCTACAAAAGAGACCCAGTACTTC,CASSLRGGSTKETQYF
TRBJ2-5,NA,NA,TRBV4-2,TGTGCCAGCAGCCAAGGGCTGGAGACCCAGTACTTC,CASSQGLETQYF
TRBJ2-1,TRBD1,NA,TRBV4-3,TGCGCCAGCAGCCGTGACGGACAGGGGGTCGGCAATGAGCAGTTCTTC,CASSRDGQGVGNEQFF
TRBJ2-5,NA,few,TRBV19,TGTGCCAGTAGTCAGGGAGGGGGTCAAGAGACCCAGTACTTC,CASSQGGGQETQYF
TRBJ2-7,TRBD1,NA,TRBV6-1,TGTGCCAGCAGTGAGACTACGGGACAGGGCCCCTACGAGCAGTACTTC,CASSETTGQGPYEQYF
TRBJ2-5,TRBD1,NA,TRBV14,TGTGCCAGCAGCCAAGATGAAATCAGGGGGGAGACCCAGTACTTC,CASSQDEIRGETQYF
TRBJ2-2,TRBD2,few,TRBV7-9,TGTGCCAGCAGCTTATCGGTATTAGCGGGGGCCCCCCCCGGGGAGCTGTTTTTT,CASSLSVLAGAPPGELFF
TRBJ2-7,NA,few,TRBV11-2,TGTGCCAGCAGCTTAGGACAGACCATCTACGAGCAGTACTTC,CASSLGQTIYEQYF
TRBJ2-5,TRBD1,few,TRBV5-1,TGCGCCAGCAGCGGACAGGGAACGGAAGAGACCCAGTACTTC,CASSGQGTEETQYF
TRBJ1-2,NA,NA,TRBV5-5,TGTGCCAGCAGTTATGATGACGGGACAACTAACTATGGCTACACCTTC,CASSYDDGTTNYGYTF
TRBJ2-3,TRBD1,NA,TRBV7-2,TGTGCCAGCAGTCTAGGATGGGACAGGGGTATGGATACGCAGTATTTT,CASSLGWDRGMDTQYF
TRBJ2-5,TRBD1,once,TRBV4-2,TGTGCCAGCAGCCAAGACTCGGACAGGGCGGGAGAGACCCAGTACTTC,CASSQDSDRAGETQYF
TRBJ2-5,NA,NA,TRBV15,TGTGCCACCAGCAGAGGGGCCCCTGCGGGGAGACAAGAGACCCAGTACTTC,CATSRGAPAGRQETQYF
TRBJ1-5,NA,NA,TRBV28,TGTGCCAGCAGTTTGGGGGGGCTGAGCAATCAGCCCCAGCATTTT,CASSLGGLSNQPQHF